This entry lists 9 T cell receptor beta chains sequenced from one sample in a study of shared clonotypes between healthy human individuals. Some clones are missing from TCRdb's copy, which holds only in-frame ones; the method was immunoSEQ multiplex PCR. The sample carries 300,000 to 350,000 clones, around 70% recorded once. Sequencing was performed on memory CD4+ T cells sorted from blood. Noted subset: CD45RA-negative fraction. The receptors stem from a man younger than 45 in good health.

The chain is built from TRBV27 and TRBJ2-7; D may match TRBD1 or TRBD2 (5 bases each). Between the trimmed V and J ends, which lost 5 bases and 2 bases, there was a span of 19 bases. Per the germline V gene, CDR1 is MNHEY and CDR2 is SMNVEV (reference sequence). CDR3 size: 16 residues. CDR3 bases: TGTGCCAGCAGTGCCCCCCCCGGGACGGACACCTACGAGCAGTACTTC. It codes for CASSAPPGTDTYEQYF.

For this clone: The identical CDR3 is also encoded by other nucleotide sequences in the sample. The chain has TRBV7-2 and TRBJ2-3; no definite D call. Germline V gene sequence: CDR1 SGHTA, CDR2 FQGNSA. The CDR3 runs 11 residues. The V and J ends lost 2 bases and 6 bases respectively, with 3 bases between them. This chain's CDR3 is CASSLLDTQYF. The DNA for the CDR3 is TGTGCCAGCAGCTTACTCGATACGCAGTATTTT.

The sample holds one count of this clone. The gene calls are TRBV7-3 and TRBJ2-7; 8 bases are a match to TRBD2. Losses at the gene ends were 1 base for V and 5 bases for J; bases not matched to a gene: 13. Germline CDR1 reads SGHTA; CDR2 reads FQGTGA. The CDR3 runs to 17 residues. The CDR3 DNA is TGTGCCAGCAGCTTAAGCGCGAGGACTAGCAAAGAGGACGAGCAGTACTTC. Its translation: CASSLSARTSKEDEQYF. Using reference TRBV7-3 and TRBJ2-7 for the parts outside the CDR3, the full variable domain is GAGVSQTPSNKVTEKGKYVELRCDPISGHTALYWYRQSLGQGPEFLIYFQGTGAADDSGLPNDRFFAVRPEGSVSTLKIQRTERGDSAVYLCASSLSARTSKEDEQYFGPGTRLTVT.

Only a few counts were recorded for this clone. The chain combines TRBV6-1 with TRBJ1-5; TRBD1 aligns across 9 bases. This CDR3 has 13 amino acids. After removal of 9 bases from V and 7 bases from J, the junction contained 7 bases not matched to a gene. CDR1 and CDR2 from the germline V gene are MNHNS and SASEGT. CDR3 nucleotide sequence: TGTGCCAGTCAGGGACAGGGAGGGCAGCCCCAGCATTTT. Its protein is CASQGQGGQPQHF.

This clone appeared a single time. The J gene is TRBJ1-2, the V gene TRBV5-1, with D tentatively TRBD1 (5 bases). The CDR3 length is 14 residues. Germline CDR1 is SGHRS and CDR2 is YFSETQ. Trimming took off 4 bases at V and 1 base at J, with 11 bases between the two ends. CDR3 protein: CASSPSGLNYGYTF. The CDR3 DNA reads TGCGCCAGCAGCCCGTCGGGACTTAACTATGGCTACACCTTC.

The CDR3 protein is CASSSGRREQYF. The CDR3 nucleotides are TGTGCCAGCAGTAGCGGGAGGCGCGAGCAGTACTTC. The chain recombines TRBV2 with TRBJ2-7; 9 positions match TRBD2. Germline values: CDR1 SNHLY, CDR2 FYNNEI. This CDR3 is built from 12 residues. The V gene end was trimmed by 5 bases and the J gene end by 6 bases; junction bases not matched to a gene: 2.

The chain uses TRBV5-4 and TRBJ1-2, with D possibly TRBD1 on 6 matching bases. The CDR3 has 15 residues. Per the germline V gene, CDR1 is SGHNT and CDR2 is YYREEE (reference sequence). Between the trimmed V and J ends, which lost 2 bases and 6 bases, there was a span of 17 bases. This CDR3 is CASSLLAAGGNGYTF. The CDR3 region has the DNA TGTGCCAGCAGCTTATTGGCGGCGGGGGGCAATGGCTACACCTTC.

This clone has just a few counts. Other nucleotide sequences from this sample produce the same CDR3. The chain combines TRBV5-1 with TRBJ2-3, with 8 nucleotides matching TRBD2. Trimming took 5 bases from V and 2 from J; bases not matched to a gene: 4. The CDR3 covers 14 residues. CDR1 SGHRS and CDR2 YFSETQ come from the germline V gene. CDR3 DNA: TGCGCCAGCAGAACTAGCGGAACCACAGATACGCAGTATTTT. It specifies CASRTSGTTDTQYF.

The chain employs TRBV5-1 and TRBJ2-1; 8 nucleotides match TRBD1. Germline V CDR1 and CDR2: SGHRS, YFSETQ. The CDR3 is made up of 15 amino acids. V trimming: 4 bases; J trimming: 5 bases; junction bases outside the gene matches: 8. CDR3 protein: CASSPGQGLNNEQFF. Written as DNA, the CDR3 is TGCGCCAGCAGCCCCGGACAGGGCCTTAACAATGAGCAGTTCTTC.